This TCR beta chain was recovered during a study of T cells in Graves' hyperthyroidism and ophthalmopathy. Germline lookup yields CDR1 MNHEY and CDR2 SMNVEV (reference sequence). This CDR3 region has 15 residues. J lost 2 bases, V lost 5 bases, and 7 bases had no gene match. Regions amplified from RNA transcripts were the TCR beta CDR3 regions. During a first-round RT-PCR of the TCR CDR3, the HTBI primer set was used. Each CDR3 protein is one row after TCRdb ran MiXCR on the multiplex PCR reads. The sample records 400,000 or so distinct CDR3 sequences, over 11% being singletons. The specimen was blood. This receptor was taken from a man aged 50 to 60 with Graves' ophthalmopathy. The chain couples TRBV27 to TRBJ2-7; 9 bases agree with TRBD1. The CDR3 nucleotides read TGTGCCAGCAGTGATAAAACAGGGGGCGCCTACGAGCAGTACTTC. Its translation: CASSDKTGGAYEQYF.